This is a list of T cell receptor beta chains from one sample in a study of Graves' ophthalmopathy and Graves' hyperthyroidism. TCRdb called the multiplex PCR reads again in MiXCR, with one record for every CDR3 protein. The repertoire holds around 400,000 distinct CDR3 sequences, with roughly 21% as singletons. The sequenced sample was peripheral blood. Receptors were obtained from a woman aged 18-29 years with stable Graves' hyperthyroidism. The CDR3 runs from the conserved cysteine through the conserved F or W. The D gene is left open where the match is weak. Only some rows state a clone size, as once, few, many or a class for expanded clones.

TRBJ2-5 | many | TRBV28 | . | CASSFPRVETQYF | TGTGCCAGCAGTTTTCCTAGAGTAGAGACCCAGTACTTC
TRBJ2-7 | few | TRBV11-1 | . | CASSLDLGHSYEQYF | TGTGCCAGCAGCTTAGACCTAGGACACTCCTACGAGCAGTACTTC
TRBJ1-1 | . | TRBV6-1 | . | CASSEPGDLNTEAFF | TGTGCCAGCAGTGAACCTGGGGATCTGAACACTGAAGCTTTCTTT
TRBJ1-2 | many | TRBV12-3/TRBV12-4 | TRBD1 | CASTPVGDREAYGYTF | TGTGCCAGCACCCCTGTGGGTGACAGGGAGGCCTATGGCTACACCTTC
TRBJ1-3 | many | TRBV10-3 | . | CAITDSGNTIYF | TGTGCCATAACGGACTCTGGAAACACCATATATTTT
TRBJ2-7 | few | TRBV7-8 | TRBD1 | CASSFRTGFYEQYF | TGTGCCAGCAGCTTCCGGACAGGCTTCTACGAGCAGTACTTC
TRBJ2-5 | many | TRBV6-1 | TRBD2 | CASRERTSGRGETQYF | TGTGCCAGCAGGGAGCGGACTAGCGGGAGGGGAGAGACCCAGTACTTC
TRBJ1-6 | many | TRBV4-1 | . | CASSQRLGISPLHF | TGCGCCAGCAGCCAAAGGCTAGGGATTTCACCCCTCCACTTT
TRBJ2-7 | many | TRBV5-1 | TRBD1 | CASRPRTGGAYEQYF | TGCGCCAGCAGACCAAGGACAGGTGGAGCCTACGAGCAGTACTTC
TRBJ2-5 | many | TRBV6-1 | . | CASSPAGLGETQYF | TGTGCCAGCAGCCCCGCGGGTCTAGGGGAGACCCAGTACTTC
TRBJ2-2 | many | TRBV28 | TRBD1 | CASSLTGTGDTGELLF | TGTGCCAGCAGTTTAACCGGGACAGGAGACACCGGGGAGCTGCTTTTT
TRBJ1-1 | many | TRBV20-1 | . | CSARDALPGLSTEAFF | TGCAGTGCTAGAGACGCCTTGCCGGGACTTTCGACTGAAGCTTTCTTT
TRBJ1-2 | . | TRBV7-8 | . | CASSLGGFYGFTF | TGTGCCAGCAGCTTAGGAGGATTCTATGGCTTCACCTTT
TRBJ2-2 | many | TRBV20-1 | TRBD2 | CSASPTSGRLSGTGELFF | TGCAGTGCTAGCCCGACTAGCGGGAGGCTAAGTGGGACCGGGGAGCTGTTTTTT
TRBJ2-5 | many | TRBV7-3 | TRBD1 | CASSPTGARETQYF | TGTGCCAGCAGCCCGACAGGGGCGCGGGAGACCCAGTACTTC
TRBJ1-5 | many | TRBV7-8 | . | CASGQGWSVSNQPQHF | TGTGCCAGTGGGCAGGGGTGGAGCGTTAGCAATCAGCCCCAGCATTTT
TRBJ2-7 | few | TRBV12-3/TRBV12-4 | . | CASSPTIAANDQYF | TGTGCCAGCAGCCCGACTATCGCGGCAAACGATCAGTACTTC
TRBJ2-5 | . | TRBV6-1 | . | CASTRKETQYF | TGTGCCAGCACTAGGAAAGAGACCCAGTACTTC
TRBJ2-5 | many | TRBV6-5 | TRBD1 | CASSFGQGGETQYF | TGTGCCAGCAGTTTCGGACAGGGCGGAGAGACCCAGTACTTC
TRBJ2-7 | many | TRBV20-1 | TRBD1 | CSARVAGGSYEQYF | TGCAGTGCTAGAGTTGCAGGGGGCTCCTACGAGCAGTACTTC
TRBJ2-7 | many | TRBV27 | TRBD2 | CASGDPASGAYEQYF | TGTGCCAGCGGAGACCCGGCTAGCGGGGCCTACGAGCAGTACTTC
TRBJ1-1 | many | TRBV7-2 | TRBD1 | CASSLRQGHTEAFF | TGTGCCAGCAGCCTAAGACAGGGCCACACTGAAGCTTTCTTT
TRBJ1-3 | . | TRBV30 | . | CAWSANPGNTIYF | TGTGCCTGGAGCGCGAATCCTGGAAACACCATATATTTT
TRBJ2-7 | many | TRBV28 | . | CASSTPSRDEQYF | TGTGCCAGCAGTACCCCAAGCAGGGACGAGCAGTACTTC
TRBJ2-7 | . | TRBV27 | TRBD1 | CASRLTGVSYEQYF | TGTGCCAGTCGCCTTACAGGGGTGTCCTACGAGCAGTACTTC
TRBJ2-5 | few | TRBV29-1 | TRBD1 | CSTWTGGLETQYF | TGCAGCACATGGACAGGGGGCTTGGAGACCCAGTACTTC
TRBJ1-2 | many | TRBV6-1 | TRBD1 | CASSQGDRGYTF | TGTGCCAGCAGTCAGGGGGACAGAGGCTACACCTTC
TRBJ2-7 | many | TRBV28 | . | CASSVGGSRMKQYF | TGTGCCAGCAGCGTGGGTGGGTCTCGAATGAAGCAGTACTTC
TRBJ2-2 | many | TRBV24-1 | . | CATSDLGTPTNTGELFF | TGTGCCACCAGTGATCTTGGGACACCAACGAACACCGGGGAGCTGTTTTTT
TRBJ1-2 | . | TRBV12-3/TRBV12-4 | TRBD1 | CASRSGQFYGYTF | TGTGCCAGCAGGTCGGGACAGTTCTATGGCTACACCTTC
TRBJ2-5 | many | TRBV11-2 | . | CASSLGPSQETQYF | TGTGCCAGCAGCTTAGGTCCTTCTCAAGAGACCCAGTACTTC
TRBJ1-3 | many | TRBV12-3/TRBV12-4 | . | CASSPPGGNTIYF | TGTGCCAGCAGTCCCCCCGGCGGAAACACCATATATTTT
TRBJ2-2 | few | TRBV12-3/TRBV12-4 | . | CASSLFSAGELFF | TGTGCCAGCAGTTTATTTAGCGCCGGGGAGCTGTTTTTT
TRBJ2-2 | . | TRBV28 | . | CASRSLERSTGELFF | TGTGCCAGCAGATCCCTAGAGCGGAGCACCGGGGAGCTGTTTTTT
TRBJ2-7 | . | TRBV6-5 | . | CASSYLRRDGYEQYF | TGTGCCAGCAGTTACTTGAGGCGGGATGGGTACGAGCAGTACTTC
TRBJ1-5 | . | TRBV20-1 | . | CSASDYSNQPQHF | TGCAGTGCATCTGATTATAGCAATCAGCCCCAGCATTTT
TRBJ2-7 | once | TRBV4-1 | TRBD2 | CASSQDGNLAVYEQYF | TGCGCCAGCAGCCAAGACGGCAACCTAGCGGTCTACGAGCAGTACTTC
TRBJ1-5 | many | TRBV2 | . | CASSERELTPQHF | TGTGCCAGCAGTGAACGGGAGTTAACGCCCCAGCATTTT
TRBJ2-7 | . | TRBV27 | . | CASSPNRGSSYEQYF | TGTGCCAGCAGTCCCAATCGGGGATCCTCCTACGAGCAGTACTTC
TRBJ2-5 | many | TRBV4-2 | TRBD2 | CASSQGPSGQETQYF | TGTGCCAGCAGCCAAGGCCCTAGCGGTCAAGAGACCCAGTACTTC
TRBJ1-3 | few | TRBV30 | . | CAWSTSGNTIYF | TGTGCCTGGAGCACCTCTGGAAACACCATATATTTT
TRBJ1-6 | . | TRBV13 | . | CASSLGGRVNSPLHF | TGTGCCAGCAGCTTGGGGGGCCGGGTGAATTCACCCCTCCACTTT
TRBJ2-6 | many | TRBV6-5 | TRBD2 | CASSYSSGRGRGSGANVLTF | TGTGCCAGCAGTTACAGTTCGGGGCGCGGGAGAGGATCTGGGGCCAACGTCCTGACTTTC
TRBJ1-1 | few | TRBV29-1 | . | CTLGGTEAFF | TGCACCCTCGGAGGCACTGAAGCTTTCTTT
TRBJ2-7 | . | TRBV6-2/TRBV6-3 | TRBD1 | CASSYPDRKYEQYF | TGTGCCAGCAGTTACCCGGACAGGAAATACGAGCAGTACTTC
TRBJ2-7 | once | TRBV6-5 | . | CASSYSDTGSEQYF | TGTGCCAGCAGTTACTCGGATACAGGGAGCGAGCAGTACTTC
TRBJ1-5 | many | TRBV6-4 | . | CASSLEQGQPQHF | TGTGCCAGCAGTCTAGAGCAGGGCCAGCCCCAGCATTTT
TRBJ1-1 | . | TRBV15 | . | CATSAHVNTEAFF | TGTGCCACCAGCGCACATGTGAACACTGAAGCTTTCTTT
TRBJ1-1 | . | TRBV6-1 | TRBD1 | CASSVIRQGTEAFF | TGTGCCAGCAGTGTTATTCGACAGGGCACTGAAGCTTTCTTT
TRBJ2-5 | many | TRBV5-5 | TRBD2 | CASNGLAGGETQYF | TGTGCCAGCAACGGACTAGCGGGAGGAGAGACCCAGTACTTC
TRBJ2-7 | few | TRBV19 | TRBD1 | CASNPGQGAHEQYF | TGTGCCAGTAATCCGGGACAGGGGGCCCACGAGCAGTACTTC
TRBJ2-7 | few | TRBV14 | . | CASSQEWYEQYF | TGTGCCAGCAGCCAAGAATGGTACGAGCAGTACTTC
TRBJ1-6 | many | TRBV3-1 | TRBD1 | CASSQDWTGDSPLHF | TGTGCCAGCAGCCAAGATTGGACAGGGGATTCACCCCTCCACTTT
TRBJ1-2 | many | TRBV6-5 | TRBD1 | CASTPGTGGYGYTF | TGTGCCAGCACTCCCGGGACAGGGGGTTATGGCTACACCTTC
TRBJ1-5 | many | TRBV28 | . | CASSTNGPQHF | TGTGCCAGCAGTACGAATGGCCCCCAGCATTTT
TRBJ1-1 | many | TRBV19 | . | CASSSQVGLTEAFF | TGTGCCAGTAGCAGTCAGGTAGGATTAACTGAAGCTTTCTTT
TRBJ1-1 | many | TRBV29-1 | . | CSVEEGALTEAFF | TGCAGCGTTGAAGAGGGGGCGCTCACTGAAGCTTTCTTT
TRBJ1-2 | many | TRBV12-5 | . | CASGLVLRGQPINYGYTF | TGTGCTAGTGGTTTGGTACTTCGAGGGCAGCCCATTAACTATGGCTACACCTTC
TRBJ2-5 | many | TRBV7-2 | . | CASSLSQDAETQYF | TGTGCCAGCAGCTTAAGTCAGGACGCAGAGACCCAGTACTTC